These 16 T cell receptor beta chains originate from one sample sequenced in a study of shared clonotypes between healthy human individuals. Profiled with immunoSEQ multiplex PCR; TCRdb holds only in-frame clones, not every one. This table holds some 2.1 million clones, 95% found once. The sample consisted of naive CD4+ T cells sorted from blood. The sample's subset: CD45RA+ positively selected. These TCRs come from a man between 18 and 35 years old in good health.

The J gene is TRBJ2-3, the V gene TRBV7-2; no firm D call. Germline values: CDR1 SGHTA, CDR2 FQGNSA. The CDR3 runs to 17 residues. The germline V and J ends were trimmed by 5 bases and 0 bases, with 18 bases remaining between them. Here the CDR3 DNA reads TGTGCCAGCAGCCCCCGACGGGCCCCCACTAGCACAGATACGCAGTATTTT. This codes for CASSPRRAPTSTDTQYF.

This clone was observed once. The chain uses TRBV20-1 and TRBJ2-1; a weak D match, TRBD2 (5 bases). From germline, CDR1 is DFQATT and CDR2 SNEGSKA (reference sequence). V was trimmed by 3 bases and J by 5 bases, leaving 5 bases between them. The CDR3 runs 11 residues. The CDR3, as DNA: TGCAGTGCTAGTAGCGACAATGAGCAGTTCTTC. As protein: CSASSDNEQFF.

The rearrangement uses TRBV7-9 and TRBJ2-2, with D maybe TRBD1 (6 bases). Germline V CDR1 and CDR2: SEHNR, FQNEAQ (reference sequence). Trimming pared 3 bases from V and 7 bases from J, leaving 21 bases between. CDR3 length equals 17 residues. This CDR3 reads CASSLDLWQGRSGELFF. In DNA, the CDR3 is TGTGCCAGCAGCTTGGATCTTTGGCAGGGGCGTAGCGGGGAGCTGTTTTTT.

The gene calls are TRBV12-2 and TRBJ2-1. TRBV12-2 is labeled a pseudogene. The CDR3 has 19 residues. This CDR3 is CASRVGTDPPNLPYNEQFF. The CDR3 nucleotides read TGTGCAAGTCGTGTTGGGACGGATCCTCCGAACCTCCCTTACAATGAGCAGTTCTTC.

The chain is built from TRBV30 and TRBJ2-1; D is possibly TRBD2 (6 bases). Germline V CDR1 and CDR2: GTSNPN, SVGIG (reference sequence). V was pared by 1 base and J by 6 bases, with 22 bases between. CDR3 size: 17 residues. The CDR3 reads CAWSGGAIGRWANEQFF. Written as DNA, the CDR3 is TGTGCCTGGAGTGGGGGAGCGATCGGGAGATGGGCCAATGAGCAGTTCTTC. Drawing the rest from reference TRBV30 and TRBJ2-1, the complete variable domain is SQTIHQWPATLVQPVGSPLSLECTVEGTSNPNLYWYRQAAGRGLQLLFYSVGIGQISSEVPQNLSASRPQDRQFILSSKKLLLSDSGFYLCAWSGGAIGRWANEQFFGPGTRLTVL.

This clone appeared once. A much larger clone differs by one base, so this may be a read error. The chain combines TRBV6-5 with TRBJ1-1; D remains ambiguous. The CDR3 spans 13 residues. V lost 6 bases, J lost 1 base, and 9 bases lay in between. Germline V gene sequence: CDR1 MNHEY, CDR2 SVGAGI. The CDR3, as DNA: TGTGCCAGCAGAAGGACGCAGAACACTGAAGCTTTCTTT. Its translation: CASRRTQNTEAFF.

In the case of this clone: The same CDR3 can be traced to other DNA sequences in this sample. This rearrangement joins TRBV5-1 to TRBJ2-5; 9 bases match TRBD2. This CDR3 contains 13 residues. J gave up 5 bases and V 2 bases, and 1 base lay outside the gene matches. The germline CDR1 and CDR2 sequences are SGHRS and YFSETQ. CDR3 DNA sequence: TGCGCCAGCAGCTTTAGCGGGGGTGAGACCCAGTACTTC. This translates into CASSFSGGETQYF.

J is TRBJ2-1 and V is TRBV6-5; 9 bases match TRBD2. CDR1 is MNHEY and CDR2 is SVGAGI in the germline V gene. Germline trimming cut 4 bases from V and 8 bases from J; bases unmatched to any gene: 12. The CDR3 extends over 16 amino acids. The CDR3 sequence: CASSSLSSGRSDEQFF. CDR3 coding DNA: TGTGCCAGCAGTTCCCTTTCGAGCGGGAGGTCCGATGAGCAGTTCTTC.

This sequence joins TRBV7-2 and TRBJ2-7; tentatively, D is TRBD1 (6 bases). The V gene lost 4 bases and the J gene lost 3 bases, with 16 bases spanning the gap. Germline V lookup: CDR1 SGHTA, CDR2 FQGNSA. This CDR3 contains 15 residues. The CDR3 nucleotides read TGTGCCAGCAGCTCGACGTACTTGGACAGCTACGAGCAGTACTTC. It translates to CASSSTYLDSYEQYF.

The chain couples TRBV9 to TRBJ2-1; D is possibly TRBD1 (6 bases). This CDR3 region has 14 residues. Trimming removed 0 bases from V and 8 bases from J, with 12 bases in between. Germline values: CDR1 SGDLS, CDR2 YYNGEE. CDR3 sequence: CASSVVPGVDEQFF. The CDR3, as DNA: TGTGCCAGCAGCGTAGTCCCAGGGGTCGATGAGCAGTTCTTC.

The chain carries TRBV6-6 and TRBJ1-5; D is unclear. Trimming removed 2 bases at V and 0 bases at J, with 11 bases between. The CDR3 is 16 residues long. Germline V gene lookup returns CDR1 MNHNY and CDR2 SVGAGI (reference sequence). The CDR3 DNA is TGTGCCAGCAGTTACGACCGGAGATATAGCAATCAGCCCCAGCATTTT. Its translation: CASSYDRRYSNQPQHF.

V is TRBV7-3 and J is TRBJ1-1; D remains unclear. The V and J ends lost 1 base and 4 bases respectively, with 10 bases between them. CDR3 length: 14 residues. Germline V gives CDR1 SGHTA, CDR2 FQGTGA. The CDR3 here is CASSLNPGSTEAFF. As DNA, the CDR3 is TGTGCCAGCAGCTTAAACCCTGGCAGCACTGAAGCTTTCTTT.

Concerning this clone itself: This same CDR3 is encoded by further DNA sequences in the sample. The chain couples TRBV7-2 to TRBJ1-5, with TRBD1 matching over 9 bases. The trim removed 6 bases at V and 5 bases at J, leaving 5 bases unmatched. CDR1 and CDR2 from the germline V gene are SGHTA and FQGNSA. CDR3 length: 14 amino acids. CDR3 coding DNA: TGTGCCAGCAGTCTGGGACAGGGCTATCAGCCCCAGCATTTT. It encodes CASSLGQGYQPQHF.

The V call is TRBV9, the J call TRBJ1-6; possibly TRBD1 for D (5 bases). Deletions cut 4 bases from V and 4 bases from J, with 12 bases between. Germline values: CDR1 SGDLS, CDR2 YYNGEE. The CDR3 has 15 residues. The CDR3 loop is CASSPEAGYNSPLHF. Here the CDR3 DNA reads TGTGCCAGCAGCCCCGAGGCAGGGTATAATTCACCCCTCCACTTT. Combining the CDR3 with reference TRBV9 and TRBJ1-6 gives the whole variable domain DSGVTQTPKHLITATGQRVTLRCSPRSGDLSVYWYQQSLDQGLQFLIQYYNGEERAKGNILERFSAQQFPDLHSELNLSSLELGDSALYFCASSPEAGYNSPLHFGNGTRLTVT.

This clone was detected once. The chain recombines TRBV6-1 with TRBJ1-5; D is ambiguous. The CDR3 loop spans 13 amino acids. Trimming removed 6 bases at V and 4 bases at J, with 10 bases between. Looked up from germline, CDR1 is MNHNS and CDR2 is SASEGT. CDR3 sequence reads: CASRGFENQPQHF. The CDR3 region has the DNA TGTGCCAGCAGGGGTTTTGAAAATCAGCCCCAGCATTTT.

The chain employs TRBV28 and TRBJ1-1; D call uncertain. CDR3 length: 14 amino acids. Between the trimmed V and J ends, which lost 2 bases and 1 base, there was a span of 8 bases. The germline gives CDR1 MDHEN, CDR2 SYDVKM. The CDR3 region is CASSLGFGNTEAFF. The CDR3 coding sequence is TGTGCCAGCAGTTTAGGGTTCGGGAACACTGAAGCTTTCTTT.